The next 9 T cell receptor beta chains were all read from a single sample in a study of cytomegalovirus exposure and HLA in healthy donors (dated by TCRdb to about 2017). The library was generated by the immunoSEQ multiplex PCR assay. For the multiplex PCR, a mixture combining 60 forward primers for TCR Vbeta segments and 13 reverse primers for TCR Jbeta segments was used. TCRdb limited this immuneACCESS table to in-frame rearrangements with V and J called. A share of clones is missing; checked studies link under half to unresolved V genes, and the rest is unexplained. The sample table records 100,000 to 150,000 clones; 65% to 75% of these occur just once. Around 4% of the sample belongs to the ten largest clones. Source material: PBMCs. The receptors originated from a woman aged 45-65 years in good health and CMV-seropositive.

The chain is built from TRBV11-2 and TRBJ2-1; 9 bases fit TRBD2. The junction had 2 bases not matched to a gene; V was cut back by 5 bases and J by 3 bases. The CDR3 consists of 14 residues. Germline values: CDR1 SGHAT, CDR2 FQNNGV. CDR3 DNA: TGTGCCAGCAGCCGGACTAGCGTCTACAATGAGCAGTTCTTC. Its protein is CASSRTSVYNEQFF.

In its sample, this clone was seen a few times. The chain has TRBV6-5 and TRBJ1-6; D is perhaps TRBD1 (5 bases). Trimming removed 2 bases from V and 10 bases from J, with 15 bases in between. Per germline, CDR1 MNHEY and CDR2 SVGAGI. This CDR3 has 15 residues. The CDR3 protein is CASSYRGGAPSPLHF. The CDR3 DNA reads as TGTGCCAGCAGTTACAGGGGAGGGGCCCCATCACCCCTCCACTTT.

This sequence joins TRBV9 and TRBJ2-1; 9 nucleotides agree with TRBD2. Germline CDR1 reads SGDLS; CDR2 reads YYNGEE. The CDR3 is 15 residues long. V lost 3 bases to trimming and J lost 5 bases; unmatched junction nucleotides: 6. CDR3 region: CASSARGGQDNEQFF. As DNA, the CDR3 is TGTGCCAGCAGCGCGCGGGGGGGCCAAGACAATGAGCAGTTCTTC.

This sequence joins TRBV10-3 and TRBJ1-1; D is ambiguous. The CDR3 consists of 12 residues. Germline values: CDR1 ENHRY, CDR2 SYGVKD. Trimming removed 3 bases at V and 7 bases at J, with 9 bases between. The CDR3 DNA reads TGTGCCATCAGTGACCCAAGCGGTGAAGCTTTCTTT. Its translation is CAISDPSGEAFF.

This clone appeared once. The rearrangement uses TRBV5-6 and TRBJ2-1; TRBD2 aligns across 8 bases. The CDR3 runs to 15 residues. In germline, CDR1 is SGHDT, CDR2 YYEEEE. With 2 bases clipped from V and 0 bases from J, the junction kept 1 base outside the gene matches. The CDR3 DNA is TGTGCCAGCAGCTTCCGGGGGGGCTCCTACAATGAGCAGTTCTTC. Its protein product is CASSFRGGSYNEQFF.

This sequence joins TRBV6-6 and TRBJ1-4, with D uncertain. Germline V lookup: CDR1 MNHNY, CDR2 SVGAGI (reference sequence). Trimming removed 0 bases at V and 7 bases at J, with 6 bases between. The CDR3 spans 13 residues. In nucleotides, the CDR3 is TGTGCCAGCAGTTACTCCCCTCCTGAAAAACTGTTTTTT. It translates to CASSYSPPEKLFF.

In its sample, this clone was seen a few times. The V gene is TRBV6-1, the J gene TRBJ2-3; TRBD1 is a possible D gene (6 bases). Germline V gives CDR1 MNHNS, CDR2 SASEGT. This CDR3 comprises 12 residues. Trimming took off 8 bases at V and 7 bases at J, with 13 bases between the two ends. The CDR3: CASLEGGHTQYF. In nucleotides, the CDR3 is TGTGCCAGCCTGGAAGGGGGTCATACGCAGTATTTT.

In the case of this clone: The junction shows a germline mismatch at one end, possibly a read error. The V and J genes are TRBV7-9 and TRBJ1-6; D is ambiguous. This CDR3 spans 15 amino acids. Germline V gene lookup returns CDR1 SEHNR and CDR2 FQNEAQ (reference sequence). This CDR3 reads CSSSSTAAENSPLHF. Written as DNA, the CDR3 is TGTTCCAGCAGCTCCACTGCGGCAGAAAATTCACCCCTCCACTTT. The full variable domain, with the rest looked up from reference TRBV7-9 and TRBJ1-6, is DTGVSQNPRHKITKRGQNVTFRCDPISEHNRLYWYRQTLGQGPEFLTYFQNEAQLEKSRLLSDRFSAERPKGSFSTLEIQRTEQGDSAMYLCSSSSTAAENSPLHFGNGTRLTVT.

This chain links TRBV5-6 with TRBJ1-2, with D unclear. CDR1 is SGHDT, CDR2 YYEEEE, per germline. The CDR3 has 12 amino acids. V gave up 4 bases and J gave up 6 bases, with 10 bases separating them. CDR3 DNA sequence: TGTGCCAGCAGCCTAGAAGCGGATGGCTACACCTTC. Amino acids: CASSLEADGYTF.